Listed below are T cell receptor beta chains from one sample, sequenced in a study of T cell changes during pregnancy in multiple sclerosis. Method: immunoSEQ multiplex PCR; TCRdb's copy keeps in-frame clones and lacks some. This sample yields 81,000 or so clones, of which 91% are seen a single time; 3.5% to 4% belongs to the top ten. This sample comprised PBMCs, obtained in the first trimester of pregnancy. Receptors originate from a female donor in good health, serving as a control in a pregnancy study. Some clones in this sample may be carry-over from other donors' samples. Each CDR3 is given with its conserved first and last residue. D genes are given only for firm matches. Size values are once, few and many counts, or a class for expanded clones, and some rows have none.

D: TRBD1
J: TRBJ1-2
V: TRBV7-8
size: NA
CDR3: CASSRTGRKDYGYTF
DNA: TGTGCCAGCAGCCGGACAGGGAGAAAAGACTATGGCTACACCTTC

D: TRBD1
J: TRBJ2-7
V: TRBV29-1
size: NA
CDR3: CSVEDQGASYEQYF
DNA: TGCAGCGTTGAAGACCAGGGGGCATCCTACGAGCAGTACTTC

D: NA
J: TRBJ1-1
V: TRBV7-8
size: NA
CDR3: CASSLVGGGTEAFF
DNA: TGTGCCAGCAGCTTAGTGGGGGGAGGGACTGAAGCTTTCTTT

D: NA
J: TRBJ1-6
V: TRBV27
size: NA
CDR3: CASRGTTWAPLHF
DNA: TGTGCCAGCAGAGGGACTACTTGGGCACCCCTCCACTTT

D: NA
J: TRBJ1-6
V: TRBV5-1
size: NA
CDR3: CASSLGPSRSSYNSPLHF
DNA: TGCGCCAGCAGCTTGGGCCCGAGTAGGAGCTCCTATAATTCACCCCTCCACTTT

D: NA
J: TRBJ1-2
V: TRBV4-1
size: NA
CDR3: CASGPSLLNYGYTF
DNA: TGCGCCAGCGGGCCGTCATTGCTGAACTATGGCTACACCTTC

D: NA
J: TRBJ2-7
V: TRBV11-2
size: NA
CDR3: CASTDSTYEQYF
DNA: TGTGCCAGCACGGACAGTACCTACGAGCAGTACTTC

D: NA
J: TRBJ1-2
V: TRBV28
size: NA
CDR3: CASRVPATGNYGYTF
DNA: TGTGCCAGCAGAGTGCCCGCCACAGGGAACTATGGCTACACCTTC

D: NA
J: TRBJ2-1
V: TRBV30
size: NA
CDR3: CAWSVHYNEQFF
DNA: TGTGCCTGGAGTGTACACTACAATGAGCAGTTCTTC

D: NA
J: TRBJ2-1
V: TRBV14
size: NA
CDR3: CASSPQGLLEYNEQFF
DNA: TGTGCCAGCAGTCCCCAGGGGCTTCTCGAATACAATGAGCAGTTCTTC

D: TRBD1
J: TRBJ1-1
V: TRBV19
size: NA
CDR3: CASRRTTGLKNTEAFF
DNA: TGTGCCAGTAGACGAACGACAGGGTTGAAAAACACTGAAGCTTTCTTT

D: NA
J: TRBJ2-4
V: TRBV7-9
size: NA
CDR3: CASSHEVGKNIQYF
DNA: TGTGCCAGCAGCCACGAGGTTGGCAAAAACATTCAGTACTTC

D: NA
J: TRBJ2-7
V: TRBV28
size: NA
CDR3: CASSPTARSYEQYF
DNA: TGTGCCAGCTCCCCGACAGCCCGATCCTACGAGCAGTACTTC

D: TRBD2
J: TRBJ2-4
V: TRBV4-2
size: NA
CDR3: CASSQGAGVAKNIQYF
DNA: TGTGCCAGCAGCCAAGGAGCGGGAGTGGCCAAAAACATTCAGTACTTC

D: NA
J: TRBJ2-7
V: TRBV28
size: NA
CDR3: CASSHSVPSSYEQYF
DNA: TGTGCCAGCAGTCACTCGGTTCCGAGCTCCTACGAGCAGTACTTC

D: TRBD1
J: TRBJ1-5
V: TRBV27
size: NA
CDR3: CASSTGGGQPQHF
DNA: TGTGCCAGCAGCACAGGGGGCGGACAGCCCCAGCATTTT

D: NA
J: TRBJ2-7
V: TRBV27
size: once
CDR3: CASSRRPLDSSYEQYF
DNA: TGTGCCAGCAGCCGTAGGCCCCTCGACAGTTCCTACGAGCAGTACTTC

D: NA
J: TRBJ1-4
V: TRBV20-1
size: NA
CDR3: CSARQEKLFF
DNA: TGCAGTGCTAGGCAGGAAAAACTGTTTTTT

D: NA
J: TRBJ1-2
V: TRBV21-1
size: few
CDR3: CASSKPYYGYTF
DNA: TGTGCCAGCAGCAAACCTTACTATGGCTACACCTTC

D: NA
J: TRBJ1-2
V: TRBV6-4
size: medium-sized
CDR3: CASSDSAGEYYGYTF
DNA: TGTGCCAGCAGTGACTCTGCAGGGGAGTACTATGGCTACACCTTC

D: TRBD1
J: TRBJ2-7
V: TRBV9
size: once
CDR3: CASSVSSRGQGSHEQYF
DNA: TGTGCCAGCAGCGTAAGTTCGAGGGGACAGGGGTCCCACGAGCAGTACTTC

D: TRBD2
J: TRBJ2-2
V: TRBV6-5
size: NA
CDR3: CASSGLAGGLGELFF
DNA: TGTGCCAGCAGCGGACTAGCGGGAGGGCTCGGGGAGCTGTTTTTT

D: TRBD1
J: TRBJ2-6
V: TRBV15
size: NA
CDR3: CATSSNTGTGFLTF
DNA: TGTGCCACCAGCAGCAACACCGGGACAGGGTTTCTGACTTTC